This T cell receptor (beta chain) was identified in a study of OX40 agonist ivuxolimab in advanced cancers. About the research overall: Ivuxolimab, which is an agonistic anti-OX40 (CD134) antibody, was administered to the patients. Mean age about 60 years, range roughly 20 to 85; approximately 83% male.

V was cut by 5 bases and J by 1 base, with 12 bases left in between. Germline assignment: CDR1 SGHTA and CDR2 FQGTGA. The CDR3 sequence is 16 residues long. General study points: More expanded clones were found, on average, in CD8+ than in CD4+ T cells. Among expanded peripheral T cells, antigen specificity went undetermined.

The protocol was immunoSEQ multiplex PCR, while the TCRdb copy is restricted to in-frame clones and leaves out a portion. The sample yields about 76,000 clones, around 86% seen once. With respect to this clone: Its antigen is unidentified.

This receptor was obtained from an adult with an advanced solid tumor such as melanoma, head and neck, liver or kidney cancer. This specimen was CD4+ or CD8+ T cells sorted from blood, taken in a trial of the OX40 agonist ivuxolimab. The chain couples TRBV7-3 to TRBJ2-6; tentatively, D is TRBD1 (5 bases). CDR3 region: CASSPTSGSGANVLTF. The CDR3 bases are TGTGCCAGCAGCCCCACCTCAGGGTCTGGGGCCAACGTCCTGACTTTC.